Listed here are 10 T cell receptor beta chains from one sample, sequenced in a study of blood T cell repertoires in COVID-19. Data came from immunoSEQ multiplex PCR; TCRdb stores just in-frame clones and leaves some out. In the table there are 90,000 or so clones, 70% to 90% of which are singletons. The sequenced sample consisted of peripheral blood. The source of these receptors is a human donor in a cohort sampled during active COVID-19.

V is TRBV7-2 and J is TRBJ2-1; D gene ambiguous. The CDR3 has 11 residues. V was shortened by 1 base and J by 8 bases, with 3 bases between the two germline ends. Germline V gives CDR1 SGHTA, CDR2 FQGNSA. This CDR3 reads CASSLVYEQFF. CDR3 coding DNA: TGTGCCAGCAGCTTAGTATATGAGCAGTTCTTC.

The V call is TRBV5-1, the J call TRBJ2-7; the match to TRBD1 covers 9 bases. Germline CDR1 SGHRS, CDR2 YFSETQ. This CDR3 is built from 16 residues. The J segment lost 3 bases and the V segment lost 0 bases, leaving 7 bases of the junction unmatched. CDR3 DNA sequence: TGCGCCAGCAGCTTGGCCGCGGGACAGGGTCGCTACGAGCAGTACTTC. This codes for CASSLAAGQGRYEQYF.

The V call is TRBV19, the J call TRBJ2-2; D not certain. This CDR3 region has 11 residues. The V gene's germline CDR1 is LNHDA and CDR2 SQIVND (reference sequence). V was trimmed by 3 bases and J by 8 bases, leaving 4 bases between them. CDR3 amino acids: CASSIMGELFF. CDR3 bases: TGTGCCAGTAGTATTATGGGGGAGCTGTTTTTT. The whole variable domain, filled in from reference TRBV19 and TRBJ2-2, reads DGGITQSPKYLFRKEGQNVTLSCEQNLNHDAMYWYRQDPGQGLRLIYYSQIVNDFQKGDIAEGYSVSREKKESFPLTVTSAQKNPTAFYLCASSIMGELFFGEGSRLTVL.

The chain is built from TRBV24-1 and TRBJ1-2; D unresolved. There are 13 residues in the CDR3. V was cut by 4 bases and J by 5 bases, with 10 bases left in between. Germline loops: CDR1 KGHDR, CDR2 SFDVKD. The CDR3 nucleotides are TGTGCCACCAGTGAAACGGGAGTTTATGGCTACACCTTC. As protein: CATSETGVYGYTF.

The chain employs TRBV28 and TRBJ1-4; tentative D call: TRBD1 (6 bases). The CDR3 has 16 amino acids. V was shortened by 5 bases and J by 4 bases, with 17 bases between the two germline ends. In germline, CDR1 is MDHEN, CDR2 SYDVKM. This CDR3 is CASSASSGGLNEKLFF. Written as DNA, the CDR3 is TGTGCCAGCAGTGCTTCATCCGGGGGGCTTAATGAAAAACTGTTTTTT.

V usage is TRBV21-1 and J usage is TRBJ2-6; TRBD1, as called in the table, went unchecked against the DNA. TRBV21-1 is tagged as a pseudogene. The CDR3 runs 16 residues. The CDR3 here is CASSRSGGAGANVLTF. CDR3 nucleotides: TGTGCCAGCAGCAGATCAGGGGGCGCTGGGGCCAACGTCCTGACTTTC.

The chain recombines TRBV4-2 with TRBJ1-3; D is ambiguous. Germline V lookup: CDR1 LGHNA, CDR2 YNFKEQ. The CDR3 loop spans 14 amino acids. The germline V and J ends were trimmed by 0 bases and 4 bases, with 7 bases remaining between them. The CDR3 DNA follows: TGTGCCAGCAGCCAAGATCGGCGGGGAAACACCATATATTTT. Residues: CASSQDRRGNTIYF.

This chain connects TRBV7-2 to TRBJ2-5; TRBD1 might be the D (5 bases). V was clipped by 1 base and J by 1 base, with 10 bases between them. Germline CDR1 reads SGHTA; CDR2 reads FQGNSA. The CDR3 runs to 15 residues. CDR3 sequence: CASSLVVGAQETQYF. The CDR3 DNA reads as TGTGCCAGCAGCTTAGTCGTAGGGGCCCAAGAGACCCAGTACTTC.

The chain has TRBV6-6 and TRBJ2-5; 10 nucleotides align to TRBD2. The CDR3 has 16 residues. Germline CDR1 is MNHNY and CDR2 is SVGAGI (reference sequence). With 6 bases clipped from V and 3 bases from J, the junction kept 10 bases outside the gene matches. CDR3 loop: CASRRLAGVLKETQYF. The CDR3 region has the DNA TGTGCCAGCAGAAGGCTAGCGGGAGTGCTGAAAGAGACCCAGTACTTC.

This chain joins TRBV6-9 and TRBJ2-3; 11 positions agree with TRBD2. CDR3 length equals 17 residues. V was clipped by 9 bases and J by 6 bases; unmatched bases: 17. Germline CDR1 is MNHGY and CDR2 is SVAAGI. The DNA of the CDR3 is TGTGCCAGGAGCCGCCCCCAACTAGCGGGAGTCACCGATACGCAGTATTTT. It specifies CARSRPQLAGVTDTQYF.